This TCR beta chain was recovered during a study of cytomegalovirus exposure and HLA in healthy donors. PCR amplification relied on 60 Vbeta primers (plus 13 Jbeta primers). Libraries were prepared by immunoSEQ multiplex PCR; TCRdb keeps only in-frame clonotypes and omits some of them. Of more than 95,000 clones listed, 50% to 65% are singletons. All the people who gave samples were healthy bone marrow donors. This CDR3 spans 14 amino acids. V lost 8 bases and J lost 8; bases outside the gene matches: 8. Germline assignment: CDR1 MNHEY and CDR2 SMNVEV (reference sequence). J is TRBJ2-1 and V is TRBV27; 11 positions match TRBD2. This receptor was identified in a woman aged 40 to 50 in good health and CMV-seropositive. The material sequenced was PBMCs. This CDR3 reads CASHPLAGVDEQFF. The CDR3 DNA reads TGTGCCAGCCACCCACTAGCGGGAGTGGATGAGCAGTTCTTC.